This T cell receptor (beta chain) stems from a study of blood T cell repertoires in COVID-19. Sequenced by immunoSEQ multiplex PCR; TCRdb stores in-frame clones only, minus some. The sample has about 260,000 clones; 90% are singletons. The CDR3 is 13 amino acids. The germline gives CDR1 LGHDT, CDR2 YNNKEL (reference sequence). The V end lost 4 bases, the J end lost 4 bases, and 10 bases lay between the germline ends. Sequencing was carried out using PBMCs or T cells enriched from blood (not recorded which). This sequence joins TRBV3-1 (or the pseudogene TRBV3-2) and TRBJ1-2, with D possibly being TRBD1 (5 bases). This sequence originates from a man in his forties or fifties who had been exposed to COVID-19. In nucleotides, the CDR3 is TGTGCCAGCAGCCCGGGGGGAGGCTATGGCTACACCTTC. It yields the protein CASSPGGGYGYTF.